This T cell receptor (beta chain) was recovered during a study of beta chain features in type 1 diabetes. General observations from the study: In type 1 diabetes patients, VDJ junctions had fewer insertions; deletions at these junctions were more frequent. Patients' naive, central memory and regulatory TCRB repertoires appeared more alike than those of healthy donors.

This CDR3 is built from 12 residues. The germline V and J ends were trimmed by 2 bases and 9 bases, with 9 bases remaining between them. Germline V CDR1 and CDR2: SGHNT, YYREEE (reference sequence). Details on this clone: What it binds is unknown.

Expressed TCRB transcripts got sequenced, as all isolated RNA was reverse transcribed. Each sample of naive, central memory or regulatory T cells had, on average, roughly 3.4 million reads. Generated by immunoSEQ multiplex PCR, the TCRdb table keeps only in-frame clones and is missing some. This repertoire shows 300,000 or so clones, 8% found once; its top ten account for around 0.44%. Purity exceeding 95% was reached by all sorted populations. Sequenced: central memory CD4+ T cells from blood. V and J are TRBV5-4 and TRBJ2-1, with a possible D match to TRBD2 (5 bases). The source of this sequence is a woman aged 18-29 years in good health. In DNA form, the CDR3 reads TGTGCCAGCAGCTTATGGCTAGCTGAGCAGTTCTTC. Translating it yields CASSLWLAEQFF.